These 10 T cell receptor beta chains share one sample of origin, sequenced in a study of T cell responses to AZD1222 COVID-19 vaccine. Produced via immunoSEQ multiplex PCR; TCRdb's table is partial and in-frame only. This table has about 72,000 clones, more than 75% appearing once. The sequencing used peripheral blood, collected on day 0 of AZD1222 vaccination. These receptor sequences come from an adult in good health.

The chain is built from TRBV19 and TRBJ1-1; D call uncertain. Germline CDR1 and CDR2: LNHDA and SQIVND (reference sequence). The CDR3 loop spans 17 amino acids. Trimming cost V 5 bases and J 0 bases, with 19 bases left between them. The CDR3 nucleotides read TGTGCCAGTAGTCCGCCCGAGGGATTTAGGGTGAACACTGAAGCTTTCTTT. Translating it yields CASSPPEGFRVNTEAFF.

The V gene is TRBV7-6, the J gene TRBJ2-5, with D unclear. Deletions cut 4 bases from V and 5 bases from J, with 20 bases between. Germline assignment: CDR1 SGHVS and CDR2 FNYEAQ. This CDR3 spans 16 amino acids. The CDR3 DNA reads TGTGCCAGCAGCTCCCCTAAGGGTCTCCCCTTGGAGACCCAGTACTTC. Translating gives CASSSPKGLPLETQYF.

CDR3 amino acids: CASSLGTDYEQYF. DNA for the CDR3: TGTGCCAGCAGTTTAGGGACGGACTACGAGCAGTACTTC. The V call is TRBV12-3 or TRBV12-4, the J call TRBJ2-7; D unresolved. This CDR3 spans 13 amino acids. Deletions cut 1 base from V and 3 bases from J, with 7 bases between.

The genes are TRBV19 and TRBJ1-1, with D uncertain. The CDR3 runs to 13 residues. Germline CDR1 and CDR2: LNHDA and SQIVND (reference sequence). The V gene lost 5 bases and the J gene lost 1 base, with 8 bases spanning the gap. The CDR3 spells CASSWYGNTEAFF. CDR3 DNA: TGTGCCAGTAGTTGGTACGGGAACACTGAAGCTTTCTTT.

This sequence joins TRBV18 and TRBJ1-5; D might be TRBD1 (5 bases). Looked up from germline, CDR1 is KGHSH and CDR2 is LQKENI. The V end was cut by 1 base, the J end by 8 bases, with 12 bases between. The CDR3 runs to 14 residues. Here the CDR3 reads CASSPRQGQEPQHF. CDR3 nucleotide sequence: TGTGCCAGCTCACCACGCCAGGGTCAGGAGCCCCAGCATTTT.

This clone occurred once. The rearrangement joins TRBV7-2 to TRBJ1-3; the D gene is possibly TRBD1 (6 bases). Trimming left V 6 bases short and J 6 bases short, with 15 bases between. This CDR3 comprises 14 residues. Germline CDR1 reads SGHTA; CDR2 reads FQGNSA. This chain's CDR3 is CASRKGGSANTIYF. The CDR3 DNA reads as TGTGCCAGCAGAAAAGGGGGGAGTGCAAACACCATATATTTT.

The J gene is TRBJ2-7, the V gene TRBV15; D is undetermined. Germline CDR1 LNHNV, CDR2 YYDKDF (reference sequence). The CDR3 has 14 amino acids. V shed 2 bases and J shed 6 bases, with 14 bases lying between them. CDR3: CATSRSQLSGEQYF. CDR3 nucleotide sequence: TGTGCCACCAGCAGATCCCAACTCTCAGGCGAGCAGTACTTC. The full variable domain, its missing parts supplied by reference TRBV15 and TRBJ2-7, is DAMVIQNPRYQVTQFGKPVTLSCSQTLNHNVMYWYQQKSSQAPKLLFHYYDKDFNNEADTPDNFQSRRPNTSFCFLDIRSPGLGDTAMYLCATSRSQLSGEQYFGPGTRLTVT.

This clone was seen more than once but under ten times. The chain is built from TRBV5-6 and TRBJ1-2; a possible D gene is TRBD1 (5 bases). Germline V gives CDR1 SGHDT, CDR2 YYEEEE. The CDR3 is made up of 14 amino acids. The V end lost 0 bases, the J end lost 5 bases, and 11 bases lay between the germline ends. CDR3 protein: CASSLGQKSYGYTF. The CDR3 region has the DNA TGTGCCAGCAGCTTGGGACAGAAATCTTATGGCTACACCTTC.

The chain employs TRBV19 and TRBJ1-1; unclear D gene. Germline CDR1 is LNHDA and CDR2 is SQIVND (reference sequence). The CDR3 has 13 amino acids. Trimming shortened V by 5 bases and J by 1 base, and 8 bases separated the two germline ends. In DNA form, the CDR3 reads TGTGCCAGTAGTCCGACACAGAACACTGAAGCTTTCTTT. This translates into CASSPTQNTEAFF.

The chain uses TRBV5-1 and TRBJ2-7, with 12 bases lining up with TRBD2. Per the germline V gene, CDR1 is SGHRS and CDR2 is YFSETQ. V shed 3 bases and J 6 bases; nucleotides not matched to a gene: 7. The CDR3 extends over 15 amino acids. The CDR3 coding sequence is TGCGCCAGCAGCTCCTGGACTAGCGGGGAAGGCGAGCAGTACTTC. Its translation is CASSSWTSGEGEQYF.